This T cell receptor (beta chain) was identified in a study of cytomegalovirus exposure and HLA in healthy donors. The wider study: Genotyping showed roughly 77% of 398 donors falling in the Caucasian-associated ancestry cluster.

PCR primers comprised 60 Vbeta and 13 Jbeta primers. The repertoire was sequenced with immunoSEQ multiplex PCR; TCRdb's copy has only in-frame clones and lacks some. The sample includes some 56,000 clones, 80% of them seen just once. V lost 5 bases, J lost 2 bases, and 2 bases lay in between. Germline V lookup: CDR1 SGHDN, CDR2 FVKESK. The length of the CDR3 is 11 residues. The study, taken as a whole, reports: Most sequenced TCRs were rare (though some public TCRs occurred in many donors). Several top significant clusters appeared, in a later analysis, to be linked to common viral pathogens. After further analysis at a later stage, 15,000 to 20,000 TCR beta sequences were associated with HLA alleles at 0.05 false discovery rate.

As regards this clone: Its antigen is undetermined.

This chain connects TRBV14 to TRBJ2-3; D is unclear. Sequenced: PBMCs. The source of this sequence is a woman in her thirties or forties in good health and CMV-seronegative. The CDR3: CASSYTDTQYF. CDR3 in DNA: TGTGCCAGCAGCTACACAGATACGCAGTATTTT. Supplemented by reference TRBV14 and TRBJ2-3, the full variable domain reads EAGVTQFPSHSVIEKGQTVTLRCDPISGHDNLYWYRRVMGKEIKFLLHFVKESKQDESGMPNNRFLAERTGGTYSTLKVQPAELEDSGVYFCASSYTDTQYFGPGTRLTVL.